This entry lists 24 T cell receptor beta chains sequenced from one sample in a study of T cells expressing NK-cell markers. TCRdb reprocessed the 5' RACE reads and keeps a single row for each CDR3 protein, giving no DNA. The listing records 200,000 to 300,000 distinct CDR3 sequences. Input material: blood T cells: a sorted CD56 or NKG2C T cell subset, CD4+ or CD8+ T cells, or bulk PBMC T cells (not recorded which). These receptors came from a man between 18 and 29 years old in good health.

This chain uses TRBV30 with TRBJ2-5; the TCRdb D gene call, TRBD1, has no DNA to confirm it. This CDR3 region has 14 residues. Germline CDR1 reads GTSNPN; CDR2 reads SVGIG (reference sequence). CDR3 loop: CAWSPGFLGETQYF.

J is TRBJ1-5 and V is TRBV20-1; TCRdb returns TRBD1, unconfirmable since there is no DNA. Per germline, CDR1 DFQATT and CDR2 SNEGSKA (reference sequence). This CDR3 comprises 13 residues. CDR3: CSATGTSGQPQHF.

The chain joins TRBV12-3 or TRBV12-4 to TRBJ2-1; as DNA is missing, the TRBD2 call by TCRdb cannot be tested. CDR3 length: 16 residues. The CDR3 here is CASSIWTSGFYNEQFF.

This rearrangement joins TRBV20-1 to TRBJ1-4. The CDR3 is 17 amino acids. The germline CDR1 and CDR2 sequences are DFQATT and SNEGSKA (reference sequence). This CDR3 reads CSARTNRARATNEKLFF.

This chain uses TRBV5-1 with TRBJ2-5; TCRdb's D call, TRBD2, is unchecked because there is no DNA. The CDR3 has 16 amino acids. Germline-derived CDR1 and CDR2 are SGHRS and YFSETQ. The CDR3 protein is CASSLEGTLVVETQYF.

This chain connects TRBV12-3 or TRBV12-4 to TRBJ2-7. This CDR3 is 13 amino acids long. The chain's CDR3 is CASSLGSEYEQYF.

The chain uses TRBV6-1 and TRBJ2-2; absent DNA, TCRdb's TRBD1 call cannot be checked. The germline CDR1 and CDR2 sequences are MNHNS and SASEGT. The CDR3 loop spans 14 amino acids. This CDR3 is CASTQTRGSGELFF.

This chain links TRBV7-2 with TRBJ2-5. Looked up from germline, CDR1 is SGHTA and CDR2 is FQGNSA. This CDR3 region has 13 residues. This CDR3 reads CASSLVSGETQYF. The full variable domain, in which reference TRBV7-2 and TRBJ2-5 provide the parts outside the CDR3, is GAGVSQSPSNKVTEKGKDVELRCDPISGHTALYWYRQSLGQGLEFLIYFQGNSAPDKSGLPSDRFSAERTGGSVSTLTIQRTQQEDSAVYLCASSLVSGETQYFGPGTRLLVL.

The rearrangement joins TRBV6-5 to TRBJ2-2; TCRdb returns TRBD1, unconfirmable since there is no DNA. This CDR3 has 15 amino acids. Germline CDR1 is MNHEY and CDR2 is SVGAGI. The CDR3 loop is CASSYSRDAHGELFF.

This rearrangement joins TRBV6-1 to TRBJ1-2. The CDR3 covers 16 residues. Germline loops: CDR1 MNHNS, CDR2 SASEGT. Here the CDR3 reads CASSESSSAPHHGYTF.

The CDR3 loop is CASSGGTSGKTDTQYF. J is TRBJ2-3 and V is TRBV10-1; TCRdb's D call of TRBD2 is untestable without DNA. This CDR3 region has 16 residues. Germline lookup yields CDR1 WNHNN and CDR2 SYGVQD (reference sequence).

The chain's CDR3 is CASSLGVEWEPQHF. This sequence joins TRBV12-3 or TRBV12-4 and TRBJ1-5. This CDR3 has 14 residues.

V usage is TRBV28 and J usage is TRBJ2-6; absent DNA, TCRdb's TRBD2 call cannot be checked. The CDR3 covers 21 residues. Germline-derived CDR1 and CDR2 are MDHEN and SYDVKM. The CDR3 here is CASSLNPPKALQSSGANVLTF.

The chain employs TRBV12-3 or TRBV12-4 and TRBJ2-1; TCRdb proposes TRBD1, but this gene call is untestable without DNA. The CDR3 runs 13 residues. The CDR3: CASSPLGRNEQFF.

The CDR3 here is CASSYVSGTWADTQYF. The V and J genes are TRBV6-5 and TRBJ2-3; TCRdb's assignment of TRBD2 cannot be checked, as there is no DNA. The germline V gene encodes CDR1 MNHEY and CDR2 SVGAGI. The CDR3 has 16 amino acids.

This chain joins TRBV29-1 and TRBJ1-1. CDR3 length: 13 residues. Per the germline V gene, CDR1 is SQVTM and CDR2 is ANQGSEA. The CDR3 reads CSVGRVLDTEAFF.

The chain combines TRBV4-2 with TRBJ2-5; TCRdb's D call, TRBD2, is unchecked because there is no DNA. Germline CDR1 reads LGHNA; CDR2 reads YNFKEQ. This CDR3 spans 18 amino acids. The CDR3 sequence is CASSQGTVSGRAPETQYF.

This sequence joins TRBV7-2 and TRBJ2-5; TCRdb picks TRBD1, but there is no DNA to check that call. The CDR3 spans 14 residues. Germline CDR1 reads SGHTA; CDR2 reads FQGNSA. CDR3 residues: CASSLVQGLRTQYF.

The chain links TRBV9 to TRBJ1-3; no DNA is available, so the TRBD1 call from TCRdb remains unchecked. Germline assignment: CDR1 SGDLS and CDR2 YYNGEE. The CDR3 is made up of 15 amino acids. CDR3 loop: CASSSGQSSGNTIYF.

The CDR3 reads CSASPVPLRVILQQYF. The chain is built from TRBV20-1 and TRBJ2-7; TCRdb lists TRBD1, though no DNA is available to test this call. CDR3 length equals 16 residues. CDR1 DFQATT and CDR2 SNEGSKA come from the germline V gene (reference sequence).

This sequence joins TRBV20-1 and TRBJ2-5; TCRdb calls TRBD2, which cannot be checked without DNA. CDR3 length: 17 residues. Germline V gene data show CDR1 as DFQATT and CDR2 as SNEGSKA (reference sequence). The CDR3 loop reads CSASRLAGGGYQETQYF.

The chain joins TRBV18 to TRBJ2-5. The CDR3 has 13 amino acids. Germline CDR1 and CDR2: KGHSH and LQKENI. Here the CDR3 reads CASSPGSMETQYF.

V and J are TRBV7-9 and TRBJ2-1; without DNA, the TCRdb call of TRBD1 cannot be checked. The CDR3 is 13 residues long. Germline V gene lookup returns CDR1 SEHNR and CDR2 FQNEAQ (reference sequence). The CDR3 region is CASAAGTYNEQFF.

V is TRBV7-9 and J is TRBJ1-6; no DNA is available, so the TRBD1 call from TCRdb remains unchecked. Germline assignment: CDR1 SEHNR and CDR2 FQNEAQ (reference sequence). The CDR3 contains 13 residues. The CDR3 is CASSLGAALPLHF.